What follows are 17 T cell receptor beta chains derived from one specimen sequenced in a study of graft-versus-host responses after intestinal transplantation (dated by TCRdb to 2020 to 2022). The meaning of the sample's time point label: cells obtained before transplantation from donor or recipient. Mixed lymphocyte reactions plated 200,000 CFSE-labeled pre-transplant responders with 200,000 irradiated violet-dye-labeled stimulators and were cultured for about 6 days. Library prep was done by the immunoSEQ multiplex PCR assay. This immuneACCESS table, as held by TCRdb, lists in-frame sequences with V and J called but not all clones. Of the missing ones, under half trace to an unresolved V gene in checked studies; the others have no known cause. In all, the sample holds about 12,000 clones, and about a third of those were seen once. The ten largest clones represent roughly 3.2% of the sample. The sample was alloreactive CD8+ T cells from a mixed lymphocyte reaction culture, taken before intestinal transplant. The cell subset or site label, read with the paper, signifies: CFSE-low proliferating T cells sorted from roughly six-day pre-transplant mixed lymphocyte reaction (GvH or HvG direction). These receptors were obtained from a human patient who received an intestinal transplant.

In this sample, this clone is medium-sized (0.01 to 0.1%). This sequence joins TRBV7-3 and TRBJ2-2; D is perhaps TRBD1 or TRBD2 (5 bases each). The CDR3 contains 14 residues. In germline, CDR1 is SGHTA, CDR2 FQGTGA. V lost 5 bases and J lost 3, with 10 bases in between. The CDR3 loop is CASSLGPYTGELFF. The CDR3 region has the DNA TGTGCCAGCAGCCTGGGACCTTACACCGGGGAGCTGTTTTTT. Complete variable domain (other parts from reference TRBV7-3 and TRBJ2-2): GAGVSQTPSNKVTEKGKYVELRCDPISGHTALYWYRQSLGQGPEFLIYFQGTGAADDSGLPNDRFFAVRPEGSVSTLKIQRTERGDSAVYLCASSLGPYTGELFFGEGSRLTVL.

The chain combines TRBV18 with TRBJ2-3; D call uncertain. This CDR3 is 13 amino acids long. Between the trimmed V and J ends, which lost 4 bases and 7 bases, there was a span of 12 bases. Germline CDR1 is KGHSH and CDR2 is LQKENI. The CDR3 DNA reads TGTGCCAGCTCACAGACCGCCCGGAATACGCAGTATTTT. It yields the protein CASSQTARNTQYF.

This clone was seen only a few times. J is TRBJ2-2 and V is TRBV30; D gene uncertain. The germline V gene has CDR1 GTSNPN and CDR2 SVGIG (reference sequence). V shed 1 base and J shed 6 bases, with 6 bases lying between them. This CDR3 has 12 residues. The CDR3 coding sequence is TGTGCCTGGAGTGACAGATCCGGGGAGCTGTTTTTT. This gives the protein CAWSDRSGELFF.

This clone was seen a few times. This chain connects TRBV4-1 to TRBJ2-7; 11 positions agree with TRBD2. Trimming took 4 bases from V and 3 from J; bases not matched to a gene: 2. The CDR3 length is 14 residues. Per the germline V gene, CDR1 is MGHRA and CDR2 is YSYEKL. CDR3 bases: TGCGCCAGCAGCCCTGGGACTAGCGGCTACGAGCAGTACTTC. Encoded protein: CASSPGTSGYEQYF.

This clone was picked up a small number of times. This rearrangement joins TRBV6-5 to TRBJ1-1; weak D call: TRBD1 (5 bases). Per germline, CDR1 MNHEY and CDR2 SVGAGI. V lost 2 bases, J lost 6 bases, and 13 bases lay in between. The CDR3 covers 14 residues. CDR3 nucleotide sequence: TGTGCCAGCAGTTACAAAGGGGTAGTGCCTGAAGCTTTCTTT. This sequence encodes CASSYKGVVPEAFF.

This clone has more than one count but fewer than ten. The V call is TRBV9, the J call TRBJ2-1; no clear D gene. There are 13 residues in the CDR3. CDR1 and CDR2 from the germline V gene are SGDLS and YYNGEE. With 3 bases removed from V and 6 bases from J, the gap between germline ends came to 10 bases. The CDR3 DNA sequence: TGTGCCAGCAGCGGAGTTCTTTCCAATGAGCAGTTCTTC. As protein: CASSGVLSNEQFF.

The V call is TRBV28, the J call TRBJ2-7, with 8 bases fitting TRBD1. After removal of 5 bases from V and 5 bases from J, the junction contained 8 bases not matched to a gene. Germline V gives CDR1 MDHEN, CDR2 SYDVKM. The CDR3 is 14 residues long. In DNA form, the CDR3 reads TGTGCCAGCAGTCTACAGGGGGTGGTCCACGAGCAGTACTTC. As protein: CASSLQGVVHEQYF.

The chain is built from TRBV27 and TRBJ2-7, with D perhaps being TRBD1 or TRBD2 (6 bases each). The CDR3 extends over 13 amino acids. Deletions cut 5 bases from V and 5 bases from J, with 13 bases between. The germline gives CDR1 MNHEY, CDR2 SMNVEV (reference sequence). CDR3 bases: TGTGCCAGCAGTGAATGGGGGGACAACGAGCAGTACTTC. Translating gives CASSEWGDNEQYF.

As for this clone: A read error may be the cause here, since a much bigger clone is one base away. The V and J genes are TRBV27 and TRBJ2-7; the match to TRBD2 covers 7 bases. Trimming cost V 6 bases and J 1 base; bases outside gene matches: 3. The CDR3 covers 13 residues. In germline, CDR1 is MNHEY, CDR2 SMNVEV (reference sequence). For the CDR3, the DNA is TGTGCCAGCAGCGTGGGGGGGTCCTACGAGCAGTACTTC. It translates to CASSVGGSYEQYF.

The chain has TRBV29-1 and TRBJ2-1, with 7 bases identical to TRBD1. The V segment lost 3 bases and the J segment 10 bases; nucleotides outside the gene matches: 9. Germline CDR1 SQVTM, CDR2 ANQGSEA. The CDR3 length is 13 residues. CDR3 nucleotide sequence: TGCAGCGTTGACGGGACAGACTTTTTGGAGCAGTTCTTC. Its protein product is CSVDGTDFLEQFF.

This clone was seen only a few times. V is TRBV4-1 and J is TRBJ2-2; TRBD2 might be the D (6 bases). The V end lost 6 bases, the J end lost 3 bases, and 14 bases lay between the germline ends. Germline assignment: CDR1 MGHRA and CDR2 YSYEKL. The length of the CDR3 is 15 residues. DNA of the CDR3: TGCGCCAGCAGGGGAGAAGCGGGTGACACCGGGGAGCTGTTTTTT. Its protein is CASRGEAGDTGELFF.

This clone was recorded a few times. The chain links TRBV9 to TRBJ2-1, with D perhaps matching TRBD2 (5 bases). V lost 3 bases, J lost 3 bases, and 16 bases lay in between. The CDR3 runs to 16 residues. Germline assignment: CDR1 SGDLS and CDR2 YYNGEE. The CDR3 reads CASSARLSGFYNEQFF. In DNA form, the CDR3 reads TGTGCCAGCAGCGCCCGATTAAGCGGATTCTACAATGAGCAGTTCTTC.

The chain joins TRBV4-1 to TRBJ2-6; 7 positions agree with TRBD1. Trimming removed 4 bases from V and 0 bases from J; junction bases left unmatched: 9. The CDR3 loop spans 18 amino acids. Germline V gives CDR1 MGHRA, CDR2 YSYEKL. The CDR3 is CASSPQDRPDSGANVLTF. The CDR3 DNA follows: TGCGCCAGCAGCCCCCAGGACAGGCCAGACTCTGGGGCCAACGTCCTGACTTTC.

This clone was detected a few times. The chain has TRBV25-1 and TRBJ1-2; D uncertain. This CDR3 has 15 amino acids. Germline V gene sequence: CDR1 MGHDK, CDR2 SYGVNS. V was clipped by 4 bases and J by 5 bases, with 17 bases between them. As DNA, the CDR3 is TGTGCCAGCAGTGGGCCCTTTGGATTTTCTTATGGCTACACCTTC. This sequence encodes CASSGPFGFSYGYTF.

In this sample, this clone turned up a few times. CDR3 DNA sequence: TGTGCCAGCAGCCCTCGTGGAACGGGGAACACTGAAGCTTTCTTT. The encoded protein is CASSPRGTGNTEAFF. The chain carries TRBV13 and TRBJ1-1; no definite D call. The V and J ends lost 5 bases and 1 base respectively, with 14 bases between them. Germline-derived CDR1 and CDR2 are PRHDT and FYEKMQ (reference sequence). CDR3 length equals 15 residues.

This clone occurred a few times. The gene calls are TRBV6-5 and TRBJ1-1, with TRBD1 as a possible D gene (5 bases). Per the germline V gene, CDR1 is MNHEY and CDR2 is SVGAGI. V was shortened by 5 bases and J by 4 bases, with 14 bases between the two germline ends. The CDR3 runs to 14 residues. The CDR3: CASSTYGGGTEAFF. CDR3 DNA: TGTGCCAGCAGTACCTACGGGGGGGGCACTGAAGCTTTCTTT.

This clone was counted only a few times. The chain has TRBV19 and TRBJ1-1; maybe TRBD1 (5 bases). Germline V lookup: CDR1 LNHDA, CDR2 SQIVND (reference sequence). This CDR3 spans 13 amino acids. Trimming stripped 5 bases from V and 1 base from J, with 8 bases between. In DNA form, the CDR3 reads TGTGCCAGTAGTTGGGGCGAGAACACTGAAGCTTTCTTT. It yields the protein CASSWGENTEAFF.